The 26 T cell receptor beta chains presented below share a single source sample, sequenced in a study of blood T cell repertoires in COVID-19. Profiling relied on immunoSEQ multiplex PCR, and the TCRdb table lists in-frame clones only, not all of them. The table includes some 400,000 clones, 90% to 95% detected once. Material: PBMCs or T cells enriched from blood (not recorded which). The receptors come from a woman in her forties who had been exposed to COVID-19.

This chain links TRBV7-2 with TRBJ2-2; 7 bases match TRBD2. There are 15 residues in the CDR3. The trim removed 1 base at V and 5 bases at J, leaving 4 bases unmatched. From germline, CDR1 is SGHTA and CDR2 FQGNSA. DNA of the CDR3: TGTGCCAGCAGCTTAGTTGCGGGAGAAACCGGGGAGCTGTTTTTT. Translating it yields CASSLVAGETGELFF.

The V gene is TRBV7-3, the J gene TRBJ2-1; TRBD1 matches at 9 bases. The CDR3 covers 16 residues. V trimming: 1 base; J trimming: 9 bases; junction bases outside the gene matches: 10. Germline V gene sequence: CDR1 SGHTA, CDR2 FQGTGA. This CDR3 reads CASSLRGTGLGSEQFF. As DNA, the CDR3 is TGTGCCAGCAGCTTAAGGGGGACAGGGCTAGGTAGTGAGCAGTTCTTC. The full variable domain, its missing parts supplied by reference TRBV7-3 and TRBJ2-1, is GAGVSQTPSNKVTEKGKYVELRCDPISGHTALYWYRQSLGQGPEFLIYFQGTGAADDSGLPNDRFFAVRPEGSVSTLKIQRTERGDSAVYLCASSLRGTGLGSEQFFGPGTRLTVL.

The rearrangement joins TRBV9 to TRBJ1-1; D is uncertain. This CDR3 has 14 residues. From germline, CDR1 is SGDLS and CDR2 YYNGEE. V lost 4 bases to trimming and J lost 3 bases, with 13 bases between them. As DNA, the CDR3 is TGTGCCAGCAGCCCCCCCGCGAGCTACACTGAAGCTTTCTTT. Its translation: CASSPPASYTEAFF.

This chain joins TRBV19 and TRBJ2-7; tentatively, D is TRBD2 (5 bases). Trimming took 1 base from V and 5 from J, leaving 6 bases between them. The CDR3 totals 12 residues. Germline CDR1 and CDR2: LNHDA and SQIVND (reference sequence). CDR3 protein: CASSIGGNEQYF. DNA for the CDR3: TGTGCCAGTAGTATAGGAGGGAACGAGCAGTACTTC.

This chain uses TRBV5-1 with TRBJ2-7; possibly TRBD2 for D (6 bases). The germline V gene encodes CDR1 SGHRS and CDR2 YFSETQ. CDR3 length: 14 amino acids. V lost 7 bases to trimming and J lost 4 bases, with 18 bases between them. CDR3 residues: CASGGGAGDYEQYF. CDR3 DNA sequence: TGCGCCAGCGGCGGAGGGGCCGGGGATTACGAGCAGTACTTC.

CDR3 DNA sequence: TGTGCCAGCAGCTTAGGGACAAGATATGGCTACACCTTC. Protein sequence: CASSLGTRYGYTF. The rearrangement joins TRBV6-5 to TRBJ1-2, with D possibly matching TRBD1 (6 bases). With 6 bases removed from V and 5 bases from J, the gap between germline ends came to 13 bases. Germline loops: CDR1 MNHEY, CDR2 SVGAGI. This CDR3 is 13 amino acids long.

V and J are TRBV6-5 and TRBJ2-3; D remains unclear. Germline V gene data show CDR1 as MNHEY and CDR2 as SVGAGI. The CDR3 totals 14 residues. V gave up 2 bases and J gave up 3 bases, with 9 bases separating them. The CDR3 DNA reads as TGTGCCAGCAGTTACACGAGCCTGACAGATACGCAGTATTTT. This encodes CASSYTSLTDTQYF.

The CDR3 DNA sequence: TGTGCCAGTAGTATGGCAGGACAGGCCGCCTACGAGCAGTACTTC. This translates into CASSMAGQAAYEQYF. The chain joins TRBV19 to TRBJ2-7; 7 bases align to TRBD1. Germline trimming cut 3 bases from V and 2 bases from J; bases unmatched to any gene: 7. CDR1 and CDR2 (germline): LNHDA, SQIVND (reference sequence). The CDR3 length is 15 residues.

This rearrangement joins TRBV5-1 to TRBJ1-1; 8 nucleotides match TRBD1. Germline assignment: CDR1 SGHRS and CDR2 YFSETQ. The CDR3 loop spans 14 amino acids. The V gene end was trimmed by 5 bases and the J gene end by 1 base; junction bases not matched to a gene: 4. The CDR3 loop reads CASSSGGRNTEAFF. The CDR3 nucleotides are TGCGCCAGCAGTTCAGGGGGCCGGAACACTGAAGCTTTCTTT.

This chain uses TRBV10-2 with TRBJ2-7; 11 bases agree with TRBD2. Looked up from germline, CDR1 is WSHSY and CDR2 is SAAADI. This CDR3 has 17 amino acids. V shed 6 bases, J shed 0 bases, and the junction held 10 bases outside the gene matches. As DNA, the CDR3 is TGCGCCAGCAGAGCCGGGACTAGCGGACCGTCCTCCTACGAGCAGTACTTC. Protein product: CASRAGTSGPSSYEQYF.

This clone was counted between two and nine times. J is TRBJ2-1 and V is TRBV6-5, with 7 bases matching TRBD2. CDR1 and CDR2 (germline): MNHEY, SVGAGI. The CDR3 sequence is 15 residues long. V shed 2 bases and J 5 bases; nucleotides not matched to a gene: 6. The CDR3 is CASSYIGLADNEQFF. CDR3 bases: TGTGCCAGCAGTTACATCGGGCTAGCGGACAATGAGCAGTTCTTC.

The chain employs TRBV19 and TRBJ1-1; 10 bases map to TRBD1. V shed 4 bases, J shed 4 bases, and the junction held 12 bases outside the gene matches. The CDR3 loop spans 17 amino acids. CDR1 LNHDA and CDR2 SQIVND come from the germline V gene (reference sequence). CDR3 DNA sequence: TGTGCCAGTAGTAGCCAGGACAGGGGGTTATTGGTCACTGAAGCTTTCTTT. Protein product: CASSSQDRGLLVTEAFF.

V and J are TRBV5-1 and TRBJ2-5; 12 nucleotides line up with TRBD2. Germline V lookup: CDR1 SGHRS, CDR2 YFSETQ. The junction had 8 bases not matched to a gene; V was cut back by 4 bases and J by 7 bases. This CDR3 comprises 15 residues. CDR3 sequence reads: CASSTGLAGTGTQYF. For the CDR3, the DNA is TGCGCCAGCAGCACGGGACTAGCGGGTACGGGGACCCAGTACTTC.

V gene TRBV5-6 combines with J gene TRBJ1-4, with D perhaps matching TRBD1 (6 bases). Germline CDR1 is SGHDT and CDR2 is YYEEEE. The CDR3 consists of 15 residues. With 2 bases removed from V and 3 bases from J, the gap between germline ends came to 11 bases. This CDR3 reads CASSFGDTSNEKLFF. CDR3 nucleotide sequence: TGTGCCAGCAGCTTCGGGGACACCTCTAATGAAAAACTGTTTTTT. Variable domain in full (rest from reference TRBV5-6 and TRBJ1-4): DAGVTQSPTHLIKTRGQQVTLRCSPKSGHDTVSWYQQALGQGPQFIFQYYEEEERQRGNFPDRFSGHQFPNYSSELNVNALLLGDSALYLCASSFGDTSNEKLFFGSGTQLSVL.

This clone was counted at least ten times. The V gene is TRBV20-1, the J gene TRBJ2-5, with D hard to call. The CDR3 totals 11 residues. Germline V gene sequence: CDR1 DFQATT, CDR2 SNEGSKA (reference sequence). CDR3 protein: CGRRSGETQYF. Written as DNA, the CDR3 is TGCGGTCGCCGGTCCGGGGAGACCCAGTACTTC.

This clone was seen only a few times. The rearrangement links TRBV7-2 to TRBJ1-3, with D maybe TRBD1 (5 bases). V lost 2 bases, J lost 0 bases, and 17 bases lay in between. The CDR3 sequence is 18 residues long. Germline CDR1 and CDR2: SGHTA and FQGNSA. As DNA, the CDR3 is TGTGCCAGCAGCTTACACCCTCGGGGCGGGGGCTCTGGAAACACCATATATTTT. Its protein product is CASSLHPRGGGSGNTIYF.

The table lists this clone with a count of one. The gene calls are TRBV7-8 and TRBJ1-4; the D gene is possibly TRBD1 (6 bases). The V gene's germline CDR1 is SGHVS and CDR2 FQNEAQ. Trimming cost V 5 bases and J 1 base, with 20 bases left between them. There are 18 residues in the CDR3. CDR3 DNA sequence: TGTGCCAGCAGCCAGGGAGCAGGGGTTGTAGGAACTAATGAAAAACTGTTTTTT. Amino acid sequence: CASSQGAGVVGTNEKLFF.

The rearrangement uses TRBV6-5 and TRBJ1-6; tentative D call: TRBD1 (6 bases). V was cut by 7 bases and J by 3 bases, with 13 bases left in between. The CDR3 has 15 residues. CDR1 and CDR2 (germline): MNHEY, SVGAGI. The CDR3 nucleotides are TGTGCCAGCAATATAGGACAGTACTATAATTCACCCCTCCACTTT. It yields the protein CASNIGQYYNSPLHF.

This chain joins TRBV11-3 and TRBJ1-6; D call uncertain. Trimming stripped 4 bases from V and 8 bases from J, with 12 bases between. The CDR3 is 14 residues long. Germline-derived CDR1 and CDR2 are SGHNT and YENEEA. The CDR3 loop reads CASSSSGPHSPLHF. In nucleotides, the CDR3 is TGTGCCAGCAGCTCTTCTGGGCCTCATTCACCCCTCCACTTT.

The chain links TRBV5-1 to TRBJ1-2; TRBD1 aligns across 8 bases. The CDR3 covers 16 residues. The V and J ends lost 5 bases and 0 bases, in that order; junction bases with no gene match: 9. Germline V lookup: CDR1 SGHRS, CDR2 YFSETQ. CDR3 nucleotide sequence: TGCGCCAGCAGGACCGGGACAGGACCCACTAACTATGGCTACACCTTC. This gives the protein CASRTGTGPTNYGYTF.

A few counts support this clone. The chain uses TRBV19 and TRBJ1-5, with D uncertain. V lost 11 bases and J 3 bases, leaving 20 bases between the germline ends. This CDR3 has 15 amino acids. Germline V lookup: CDR1 LNHDA, CDR2 SQIVND (reference sequence). CDR3 DNA: TGTGCCTCTGGCCCCAACGGCGGAGTCAATCAGCCCCAGCATTTT. The encoded protein is CASGPNGGVNQPQHF.

The chain links TRBV29-1 to TRBJ1-2; 9 positions agree with TRBD1. The germline V gene encodes CDR1 SQVTM and CDR2 ANQGSEA. V lost 2 bases and J lost 7; bases outside the gene matches: 14. The CDR3 sequence is 16 residues long. This CDR3 reads CSVEYFGTGRTSGYTF. Here the CDR3 DNA reads TGCAGCGTTGAATATTTCGGGACAGGGCGGACTTCTGGCTACACCTTC.

This clone was seen once. The chain uses TRBV6-1 and TRBJ2-7, with 7 bases matching TRBD2. CDR1 is MNHNS and CDR2 is SASEGT in the germline V gene. This CDR3 comprises 13 residues. Germline trimming cut 2 bases from V and 4 bases from J; bases unmatched to any gene: 2. CDR3 nucleotide sequence: TGTGCCAGCAGTGAACTAGCGGAGTACGAGCAGTACTTC. Translating gives CASSELAEYEQYF.

The chain uses TRBV19 and TRBJ1-6, with D hard to call. Germline loops: CDR1 LNHDA, CDR2 SQIVND (reference sequence). The V end was cut by 4 bases, the J end by 8 bases, with 9 bases between. The CDR3 consists of 13 residues. The CDR3 DNA follows: TGTGCCAGTAGTACCCGGGAGGATTCACCCCTCCACTTT. It yields the protein CASSTREDSPLHF.

The chain carries TRBV7-2 and TRBJ2-4, with 7 bases aligning to TRBD2. CDR1 and CDR2 (germline): SGHTA, FQGNSA. J was trimmed by 2 bases and V by 0 bases; bases with no gene match: 7. The CDR3 has 17 residues. The CDR3 loop is CASSLALGEGPKNIQYF. The CDR3 DNA follows: TGTGCCAGCAGCTTAGCGTTGGGGGAGGGCCCCAAAAACATTCAGTACTTC. Combining the CDR3 with reference TRBV7-2 and TRBJ2-4 gives the whole variable domain GAGVSQSPSNKVTEKGKDVELRCDPISGHTALYWYRQSLGQGLEFLIYFQGNSAPDKSGLPSDRFSAERTGGSVSTLTIQRTQQEDSAVYLCASSLALGEGPKNIQYFGAGTRLSVL.

The gene calls are TRBV9 and TRBJ1-1; 7 bases match TRBD1. This CDR3 comprises 14 residues. Germline V gene data show CDR1 as SGDLS and CDR2 as YYNGEE. Trimming at V came to 2 bases and at J to 0 bases, leaving 1 base not matched to a gene. In DNA, the CDR3 is TGTGCCAGCAGCGTGGGACAGATGAACACTGAAGCTTTCTTT. Translated: CASSVGQMNTEAFF.